This passage covers 27 T cell receptor beta chains from one sample sequenced in a study of vaccination effects on CD4 cells after COVID-19. Sequencing was preceded by expansion of antigen-specific CD4+ T cells with viral peptide pools in the ViraFEST assay. Cultured cells yielded isolated CD4+ T cells after approximately nine days. Convalescent patients had PCR-confirmed SARS-CoV-2 infection between March and December 2020. The antigens of these receptors remain unknown. Clones were sequenced by immunoSEQ multiplex PCR, and TCRdb holds only the in-frame ones, with some missing. The table records 55,000 or so clones, around 82% of them present only once. Source: CD4+ T cells from PBMCs cultured with HIV peptides, taken before COVID-19 vaccination. Subset reported: HIV-1 Nef peptide pool negative control/reference culture. The receptor set was obtained from a human donor who had a prior SARS-CoV-2 infection.

This clone was counted between two and nine times. The rearrangement links TRBV5-1 to TRBJ1-6; 7 bases match TRBD1. V lost 4 bases to trimming and J lost 7 bases; unmatched junction nucleotides: 5. The germline CDR1 and CDR2 sequences are SGHRS and YFSETQ. The CDR3 totals 14 residues. CDR3 nucleotides: TGCGCCAGCAGCCGACAGACAGGGAATTCACCCCTCCACTTT. This sequence encodes CASSRQTGNSPLHF.

CDR3 residues: CSVWSSDEQYF. CDR3 in DNA: TGCAGTGTTTGGTCTTCGGACGAGCAGTACTTC. The gene calls are TRBV20-1 and TRBJ2-7; no definite D call. The CDR3 sequence is 11 residues long. Germline assignment: CDR1 DFQATT and CDR2 SNEGSKA (reference sequence). The ends were cut back, 7 bases at V and 5 bases at J, with 12 bases in the middle.

This clone was counted only a few times. The chain combines TRBV6-2 or TRBV6-3 with TRBJ2-2, with D tentatively TRBD1 (5 bases). The CDR3 length is 15 residues. CDR1 is MNHEY, CDR2 SVGEGT, per germline. Trimming pared 5 bases from V and 5 bases from J, leaving 15 bases between. The CDR3 coding sequence is TGTGCCAGCAGTCTGGACATATATAGAACCGGGGAGCTGTTTTTT. This sequence encodes CASSLDIYRTGELFF.

V and J are TRBV12-5 and TRBJ2-7; possibly TRBD2 for D (5 bases). Germline loops: CDR1 LGHNT, CDR2 FRNRAP. The CDR3 is 16 residues long. V lost 6 bases and J 4 bases, leaving 22 bases between the germline ends. The CDR3 spells CASGRPVGGLGYEQYF. DNA for the CDR3: TGTGCTAGTGGACGGCCTGTTGGAGGTTTGGGTTACGAGCAGTACTTC.

The J gene is TRBJ2-5, the V gene TRBV5-1, with D possibly TRBD1 on 6 matching bases. CDR1 and CDR2 (germline): SGHRS, YFSETQ. CDR3 size: 14 residues. The V gene lost 0 bases and the J gene lost 2 bases, with 8 bases spanning the gap. The CDR3 DNA follows: TGCGCCAGCAGCTTGGGGACAGCACAAGAGACCCAGTACTTC. The encoded protein is CASSLGTAQETQYF.

The CDR3: CASSQDPLGEKLFF. CDR3 sequence (DNA): TGCGCCAGCAGCCAAGATCCCCTGGGTGAAAAACTGTTTTTT. The chain links TRBV4-3 to TRBJ1-4; no reliable D call. Trimming took off 0 bases at V and 7 bases at J, with 9 bases between the two ends. This CDR3 is built from 14 residues. Germline CDR1 LGHNA, CDR2 YSLEER.

This clone was seen a few times. The chain couples TRBV12-3 or TRBV12-4 to TRBJ1-2; D call uncertain. Trimming removed 2 bases at V and 2 bases at J, with 6 bases between. The CDR3 sequence is 13 residues long. CDR3 bases: TGTGCCAGCAGTTTAAACAGCAACTATGGCTACACCTTC. Amino acid sequence: CASSLNSNYGYTF.

CDR3 residues: CASSLVKAGENTEAFF. The CDR3 bases are TGTGCCAGCAGCTTAGTGAAAGCAGGGGAGAACACTGAAGCTTTCTTT. V is TRBV7-3 and J is TRBJ1-1, with D maybe TRBD1 (6 bases). V was shortened by 2 bases and J by 1 base, with 14 bases between the two germline ends. Per the germline V gene, CDR1 is SGHTA and CDR2 is FQGTGA. The CDR3 runs to 16 residues.

The genes are TRBV15 and TRBJ2-3; a weak D match, TRBD2 (6 bases). Trimming took 1 base from V and 6 from J, leaving 14 bases between them. Germline lookup yields CDR1 LNHNV and CDR2 YYDKDF (reference sequence). The CDR3 has 15 amino acids. The CDR3 nucleotides read TGTGCCACCAGCAGAGTCAGGGACTCTTGGGATACGCAGTATTTT. Residues: CATSRVRDSWDTQYF.

The chain employs TRBV15 and TRBJ2-7, with 10 bases that match TRBD2. CDR1 is LNHNV, CDR2 YYDKDF, per germline (reference sequence). This CDR3 region has 17 residues. J lost 5 bases, V lost 0 bases, and 10 bases had no gene match. Here the CDR3 reads CATSRDGRSGRAHEQYF. The CDR3 DNA reads TGTGCCACCAGCAGAGATGGAAGGAGCGGGAGGGCACACGAGCAGTACTTC.

The CDR3 protein is CASSPGTATQYF. CDR3 nucleotide sequence: TGTGCCAGCAGCCCGGGCACCGCGACCCAGTACTTC. This sequence joins TRBV14 and TRBJ2-5; no definite D call. There are 12 residues in the CDR3. Germline-derived CDR1 and CDR2 are SGHDN and FVKESK. Between the trimmed V and J ends, which lost 4 bases and 7 bases, there was a span of 10 bases.

This clone was seen just once. The chain couples TRBV28 to TRBJ2-7, with 7 positions matching TRBD2. CDR3 size: 15 residues. With V trimmed by 1 base and J by 2 bases, 5 bases remained unmatched. Germline-derived CDR1 and CDR2 are MDHEN and SYDVKM. In DNA, the CDR3 is TGTGCCAGCAGTTTATACGCTAGCGGCACCTACGAGCAGTACTTC. Amino acids: CASSLYASGTYEQYF.

This chain connects TRBV6-5 to TRBJ2-3; TRBD1 or TRBD2 may be the D gene (5 bases each). The V and J ends lost 10 bases and 5 bases respectively, with 16 bases between them. Germline V gene sequence: CDR1 MNHEY, CDR2 SVGAGI. The CDR3 loop spans 13 amino acids. The CDR3 bases are TGTGCCACCCTGGACTCGGGGCAAGATACGCAGTATTTT. The encoded protein is CATLDSGQDTQYF.

This sequence joins TRBV11-2 and TRBJ2-3; D perhaps matches TRBD2 (7 bases). Trimming pared 0 bases from V and 5 bases from J, leaving 18 bases between. This CDR3 contains 17 residues. From germline, CDR1 is SGHAT and CDR2 FQNNGV. Here the CDR3 reads CASSLDMASGGGDTQYF. Written as DNA, the CDR3 is TGTGCCAGCAGCTTAGATATGGCTAGCGGAGGGGGAGATACGCAGTATTTT.

The V gene is TRBV19, the J gene TRBJ2-2; 8 bases line up with TRBD1. CDR3 size: 15 residues. Germline V CDR1 and CDR2: LNHDA, SQIVND (reference sequence). Trimming removed 1 base from V and 9 bases from J; junction bases left unmatched: 7. This CDR3 reads CASSIVGRGRWELFF. The CDR3 DNA sequence: TGTGCCAGTAGTATAGTGGGCAGGGGGCGCTGGGAGCTGTTTTTT.

CDR3 sequence: CASSPQWGTDTQYF. CDR3 in DNA: TGTGCCAGCAGCCCGCAATGGGGGACAGATACGCAGTATTTT. This chain uses TRBV5-4 with TRBJ2-3, with D perhaps TRBD1 or TRBD2 (5 bases each). The CDR3 has 14 residues. Germline V gene data show CDR1 as SGHNT and CDR2 as YYREEE (reference sequence). Trimming cost V 4 bases and J 3 bases, with 12 bases left between them.

There are a few counts of this clone. The rearrangement joins TRBV5-8 to TRBJ1-2; no clear D gene. The CDR3 is 14 residues long. Trimming left V 4 bases short and J 4 bases short, with 14 bases between. Germline V lookup: CDR1 SGHTS, CDR2 YDEGEE. This CDR3 reads CASSNSGNIYGYTF. The CDR3 region has the DNA TGTGCCAGCAGCAACTCCGGGAATATCTATGGCTACACCTTC. The entire variable domain, with the rest obtained from reference TRBV5-8 and TRBJ1-2, is as follows: EAGVTQSPTHLIKTRGQQATLRCSPISGHTSVYWYQQALGLGLQFLLWYDEGEERNRGNFPPRFSGRQFPNYSSELNVNALELEDSALYLCASSNSGNIYGYTFGSGTRLTVV.

This rearrangement joins TRBV7-2 to TRBJ1-4; D unresolved. Germline lookup yields CDR1 SGHTA and CDR2 FQGNSA. This CDR3 comprises 16 residues. Trimming took 3 bases from V and 0 from J, leaving 11 bases between them. Here the CDR3 DNA reads TGTGCCAGCAGCTTCGTTGGGTATTCAACTAATGAAAAACTGTTTTTT. This gives the protein CASSFVGYSTNEKLFF.

DNA for the CDR3: TGTGCCAGCTCACCACCGGGTCTAGCGGGAGGGCTGGAGACCCAGTACTTC. This translates into CASSPPGLAGGLETQYF. The V gene is TRBV18, the J gene TRBJ2-5; 12 bases align to TRBD2. J was trimmed by 5 bases and V by 0 bases; bases with no gene match: 7. The CDR3 runs to 17 residues. Germline V gene sequence: CDR1 KGHSH, CDR2 LQKENI.

The chain joins TRBV7-9 to TRBJ1-1; possibly TRBD1 for D (6 bases). Germline values: CDR1 SEHNR, CDR2 FQNEAQ (reference sequence). V was cut by 5 bases and J by 1 base, with 11 bases left in between. This CDR3 region has 14 residues. The CDR3 loop is CASSLQGGNTEAFF. CDR3 coding DNA: TGTGCCAGCAGCCTACAGGGTGGGAACACTGAAGCTTTCTTT.

This clone has only one observation. The V and J genes are TRBV3-1 (or the pseudogene TRBV3-2) and TRBJ1-2, with D maybe TRBD1 (6 bases). There are 14 residues in the CDR3. CDR1 is LGHDT and CDR2 is YNNKEL in the germline V gene (reference sequence). Deletions cut 1 base from V and 7 bases from J, with 13 bases between. The CDR3 DNA follows: TGTGCCAGCAGCCAAGTCGGCCTAGGGGGTGGCTACACCTTC. Its translation: CASSQVGLGGGYTF.

V and J are TRBV7-2 and TRBJ2-7, with TRBD1 matching 8 bases. The CDR3 covers 14 residues. Per the germline V gene, CDR1 is SGHTA and CDR2 is FQGNSA. V lost 7 bases to trimming and J lost 1 base; unmatched junction nucleotides: 6. The CDR3 coding sequence is TGTGCCAGCACCCGGGACAGGTTTTCCTACGAGCAGTACTTC. This gives the protein CASTRDRFSYEQYF. The entire variable domain, with the rest obtained from reference TRBV7-2 and TRBJ2-7, is as follows: GAGVSQSPSNKVTEKGKDVELRCDPISGHTALYWYRQSLGQGLEFLIYFQGNSAPDKSGLPSDRFSAERTGGSVSTLTIQRTQQEDSAVYLCASTRDRFSYEQYFGPGTRLTVT.

The chain recombines TRBV2 with TRBJ2-1, with 9 bases lining up with TRBD2. V was clipped by 4 bases and J by 9 bases; unmatched bases: 7. This CDR3 has 14 amino acids. Germline-derived CDR1 and CDR2 are SNHLY and FYNNEI. CDR3: CASSASGVRSEQFF. DNA of the CDR3: TGTGCCAGCAGTGCTAGCGGGGTACGGAGTGAGCAGTTCTTC.

The DNA of the CDR3 is TGTGCCAGCAGCCCCCGCCCGGGGGTAGCGGGAGGACTTGAGCAGTTCTTC. This translates into CASSPRPGVAGGLEQFF. The chain links TRBV11-2 to TRBJ2-1, with TRBD2 matching over 10 bases. CDR3 length: 17 amino acids. The trim removed 5 bases at V and 9 bases at J, leaving 16 bases unmatched. Looked up from germline, CDR1 is SGHAT and CDR2 is FQNNGV.

V and J are TRBV11-2 and TRBJ1-3; D is unresolved. The CDR3 extends over 14 amino acids. Looked up from germline, CDR1 is SGHAT and CDR2 is FQNNGV. V was shortened by 5 bases and J by 3 bases, with 11 bases between the two germline ends. The CDR3 coding sequence is TGTGCCAGCAGCCCCTACATAGGTGGAAACACCATATATTTT. Residues: CASSPYIGGNTIYF. The full variable domain, rest sourced from reference TRBV11-2 and TRBJ1-3, is EAGVAQSPRYKIIEKRQSVAFWCNPISGHATLYWYQQILGQGPKLLIQFQNNGVVDDSQLPKDRFSAERLKGVDSTLKIQPAKLEDSAVYLCASSPYIGGNTIYFGEGSWLTVV.

This clone was recorded a few times. The chain is built from TRBV5-4 and TRBJ2-7; TRBD2 agrees at 7 bases. Germline CDR1 and CDR2: SGHNT and YYREEE (reference sequence). CDR3 length: 15 amino acids. J gave up 7 bases and V 2 bases, and 12 bases lay outside the gene matches. The CDR3 is CASSFRGGSTSEQYF. The CDR3 DNA sequence: TGTGCCAGCAGCTTTCGGGGCGGGAGTACGAGTGAGCAGTACTTC.

The chain recombines TRBV5-1 with TRBJ2-5; TRBD2 aligns across 8 bases. Germline V gene sequence: CDR1 SGHRS, CDR2 YFSETQ. V gave up 1 base and J gave up 2 bases; unmatched junction bases: 7. This CDR3 is 16 amino acids long. The CDR3 is CASSLYGSGDQETQYF. In DNA, the CDR3 is TGCGCCAGCAGCTTGTACGGTAGCGGGGATCAAGAGACCCAGTACTTC.